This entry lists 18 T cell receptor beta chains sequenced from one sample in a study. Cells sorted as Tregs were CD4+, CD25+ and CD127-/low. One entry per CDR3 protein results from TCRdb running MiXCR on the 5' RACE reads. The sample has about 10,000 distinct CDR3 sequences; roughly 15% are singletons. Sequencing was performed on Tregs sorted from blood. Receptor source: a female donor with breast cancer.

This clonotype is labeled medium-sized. The CDR3 sequence is CASSLGQRGFSDTQYF. CDR3 sequence (DNA): TGCGCCAGCAGCTTGGGCCAGCGGGGGTTCTCGGATACGCAGTATTTT. The rearrangement links TRBV5-1 to TRBJ2-3; 8 bases map to TRBD2. The CDR3 totals 16 residues. With 0 bases clipped from V and 6 bases from J, the junction kept 9 bases outside the gene matches. The germline V gene has CDR1 SGHRS and CDR2 YFSETQ.

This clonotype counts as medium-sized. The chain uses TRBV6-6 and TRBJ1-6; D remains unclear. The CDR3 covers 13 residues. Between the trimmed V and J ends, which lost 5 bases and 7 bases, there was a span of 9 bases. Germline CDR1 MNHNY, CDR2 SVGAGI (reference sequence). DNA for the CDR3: TGTGCCAGCAGTCCGACCAGAAATTCACCCCTCCACTTT. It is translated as CASSPTRNSPLHF.

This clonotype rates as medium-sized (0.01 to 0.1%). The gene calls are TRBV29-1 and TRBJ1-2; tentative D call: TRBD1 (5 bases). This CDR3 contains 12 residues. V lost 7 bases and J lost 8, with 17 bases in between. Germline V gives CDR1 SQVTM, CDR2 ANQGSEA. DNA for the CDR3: TGCAGCGAGTCGGACAAGGTGGGGGGCTACACCTTC. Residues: CSESDKVGGYTF.

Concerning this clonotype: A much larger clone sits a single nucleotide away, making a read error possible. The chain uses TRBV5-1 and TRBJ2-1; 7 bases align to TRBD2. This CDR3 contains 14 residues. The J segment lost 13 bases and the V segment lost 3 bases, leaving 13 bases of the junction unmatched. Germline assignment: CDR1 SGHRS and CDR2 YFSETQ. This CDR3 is CASSSDSGTKFQFF. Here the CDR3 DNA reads TGCGCCAGCAGCTCCGATTCCGGGACTAAATTTCAGTTCTTC.

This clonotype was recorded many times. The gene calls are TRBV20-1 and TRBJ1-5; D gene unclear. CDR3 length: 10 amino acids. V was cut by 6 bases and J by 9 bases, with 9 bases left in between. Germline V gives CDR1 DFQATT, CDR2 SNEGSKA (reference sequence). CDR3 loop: CSAGIGPQHF. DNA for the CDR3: TGCAGTGCCGGTATAGGGCCCCAGCATTTT.

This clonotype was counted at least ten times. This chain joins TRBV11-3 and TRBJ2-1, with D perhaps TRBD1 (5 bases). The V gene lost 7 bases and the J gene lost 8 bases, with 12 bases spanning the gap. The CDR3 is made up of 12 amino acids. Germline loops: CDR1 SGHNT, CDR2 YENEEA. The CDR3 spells CASKRGSDEQFF. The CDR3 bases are TGTGCCAGCAAAAGGGGAAGCGATGAGCAGTTCTTC. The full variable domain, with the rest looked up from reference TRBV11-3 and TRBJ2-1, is EAGVVQSPRYKIIEKKQPVAFWCNPISGHNTLYWYLQNLGQGPELLIRYENEEAVDDSQLPKDRFSAERLKGVDSTLKIQPAELGDSAVYLCASKRGSDEQFFGPGTRLTVL.

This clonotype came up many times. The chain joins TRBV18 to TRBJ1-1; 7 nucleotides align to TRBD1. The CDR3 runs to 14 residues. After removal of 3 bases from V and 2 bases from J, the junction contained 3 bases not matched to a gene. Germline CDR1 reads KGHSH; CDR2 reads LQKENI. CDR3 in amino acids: CASSPTGFNTEAFF. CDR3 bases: TGTGCCAGCTCACCGACAGGGTTTAACACTGAAGCTTTCTTT. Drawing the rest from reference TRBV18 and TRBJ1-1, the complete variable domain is NAGVMQNPRHLVRRRGQEARLRCSPMKGHSHVYWYRQLPEEGLKFMVYLQKENIIDESGMPKERFSAEFPKEGPSILRIQQVVRGDSAAYFCASSPTGFNTEAFFGQGTRLTVV.

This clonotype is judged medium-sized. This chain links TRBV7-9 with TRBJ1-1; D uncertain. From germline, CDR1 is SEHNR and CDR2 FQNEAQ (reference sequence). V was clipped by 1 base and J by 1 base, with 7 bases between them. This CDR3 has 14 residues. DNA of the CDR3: TGTGCCAGCAGCTTAGGAAACAAGAACACTGAAGCTTTCTTT. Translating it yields CASSLGNKNTEAFF.

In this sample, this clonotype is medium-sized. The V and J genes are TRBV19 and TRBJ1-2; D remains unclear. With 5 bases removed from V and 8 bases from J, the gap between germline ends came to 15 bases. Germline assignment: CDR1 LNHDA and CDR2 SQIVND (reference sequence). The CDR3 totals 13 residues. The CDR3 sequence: CASSVPQIGGYTF. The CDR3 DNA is TGTGCCAGTAGTGTTCCTCAGATTGGCGGCTACACCTTC. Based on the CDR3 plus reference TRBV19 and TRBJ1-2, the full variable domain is DGGITQSPKYLFRKEGQNVTLSCEQNLNHDAMYWYRQDPGQGLRLIYYSQIVNDFQKGDIAEGYSVSREKKESFPLTVTSAQKNPTAFYLCASSVPQIGGYTFGSGTRLTVV.

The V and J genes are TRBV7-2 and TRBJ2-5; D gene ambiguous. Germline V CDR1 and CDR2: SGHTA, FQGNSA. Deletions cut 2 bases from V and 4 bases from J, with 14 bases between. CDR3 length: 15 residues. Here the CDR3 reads CASSLNIRVGETQYF. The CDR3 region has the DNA TGTGCCAGCAGCTTAAATATAAGGGTTGGAGAGACCCAGTACTTC.

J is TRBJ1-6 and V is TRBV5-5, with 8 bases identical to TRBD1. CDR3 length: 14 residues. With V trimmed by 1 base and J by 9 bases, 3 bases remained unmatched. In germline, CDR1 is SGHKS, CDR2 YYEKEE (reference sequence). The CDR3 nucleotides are TGTGCCAGCAGCTTGCAGGGGGCAGGTTCACCCCTCCACTTT. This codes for CASSLQGAGSPLHF. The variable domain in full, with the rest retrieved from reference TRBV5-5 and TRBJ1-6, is DAGVTQSPTHLIKTRGQQVTLRCSPISGHKSVSWYQQVLGQGPQFIFQYYEKEERGRGNFPDRFSARQFPNYSSELNVNALLLGDSALYLCASSLQGAGSPLHFGNGTRLTVT.

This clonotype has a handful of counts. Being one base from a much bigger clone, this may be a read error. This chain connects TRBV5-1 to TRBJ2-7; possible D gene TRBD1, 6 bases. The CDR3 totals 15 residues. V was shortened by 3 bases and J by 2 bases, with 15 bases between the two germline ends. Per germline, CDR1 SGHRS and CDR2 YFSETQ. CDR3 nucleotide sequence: TGCGCCAGCAGCTGCCGTCAGGGGCCCGCCTACGAGCAGTACTTC. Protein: CASSCRQGPAYEQYF.

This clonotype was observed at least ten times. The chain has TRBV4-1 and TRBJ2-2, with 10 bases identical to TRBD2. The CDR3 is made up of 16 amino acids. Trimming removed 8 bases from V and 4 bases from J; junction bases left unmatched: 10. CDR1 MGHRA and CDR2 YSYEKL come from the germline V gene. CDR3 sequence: CASLRSSGRCTGELFF. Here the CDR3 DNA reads TGCGCCAGCCTCAGATCTAGCGGGAGATGCACCGGGGAGCTGTTTTTT.

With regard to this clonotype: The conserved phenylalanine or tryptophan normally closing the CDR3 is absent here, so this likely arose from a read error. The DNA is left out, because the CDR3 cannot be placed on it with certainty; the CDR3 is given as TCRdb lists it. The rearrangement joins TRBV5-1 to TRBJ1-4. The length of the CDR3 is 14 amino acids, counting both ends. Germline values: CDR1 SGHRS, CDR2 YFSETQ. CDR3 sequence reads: CASSRGATNEKLFL.

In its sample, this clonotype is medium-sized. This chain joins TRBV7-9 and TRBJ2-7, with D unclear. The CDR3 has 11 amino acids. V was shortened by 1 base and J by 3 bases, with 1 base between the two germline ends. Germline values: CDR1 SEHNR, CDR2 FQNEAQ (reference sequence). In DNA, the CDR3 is TGTGCCAGCAGCTTAGTCTACGAGCAGTACTTC. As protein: CASSLVYEQYF.

The CDR3 here is CSAGTGGSYNEQFF. The CDR3 DNA follows: TGCAGCGCCGGGACAGGGGGCTCCTACAATGAGCAGTTCTTC. The V and J genes are TRBV29-1 and TRBJ2-1, with 11 bases aligning to TRBD1. The CDR3 has 14 residues. With V trimmed by 7 bases and J by 0 bases, 2 bases remained unmatched. CDR1 is SQVTM and CDR2 is ANQGSEA in the germline V gene.

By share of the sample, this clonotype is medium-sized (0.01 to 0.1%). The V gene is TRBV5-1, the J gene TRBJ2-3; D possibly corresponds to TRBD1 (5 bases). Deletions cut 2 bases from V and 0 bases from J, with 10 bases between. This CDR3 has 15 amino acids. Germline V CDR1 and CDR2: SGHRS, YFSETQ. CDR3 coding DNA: TGCGCCAGCAGCTTTGAGGACACTAGCACAGATACGCAGTATTTT. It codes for CASSFEDTSTDTQYF.

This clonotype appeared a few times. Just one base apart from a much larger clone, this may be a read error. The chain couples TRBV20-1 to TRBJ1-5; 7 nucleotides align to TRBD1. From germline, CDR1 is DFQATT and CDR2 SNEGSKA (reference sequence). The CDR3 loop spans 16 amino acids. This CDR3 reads CSAKIQGTRSSQPQHF. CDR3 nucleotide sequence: TGCAGTGCTAAAATACAGGGGACACGGAGCAGTCAGCCCCAGCATTTT.